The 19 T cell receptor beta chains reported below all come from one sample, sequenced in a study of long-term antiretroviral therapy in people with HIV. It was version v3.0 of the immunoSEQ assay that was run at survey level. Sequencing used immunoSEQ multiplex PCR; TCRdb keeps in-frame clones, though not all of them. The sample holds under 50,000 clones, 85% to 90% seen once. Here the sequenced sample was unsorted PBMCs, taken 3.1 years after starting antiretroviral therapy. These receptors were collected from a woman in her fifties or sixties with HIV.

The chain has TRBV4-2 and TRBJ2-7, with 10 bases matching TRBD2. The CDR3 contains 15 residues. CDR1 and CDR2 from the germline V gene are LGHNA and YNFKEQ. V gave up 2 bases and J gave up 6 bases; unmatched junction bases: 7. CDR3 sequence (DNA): TGTGCCAGCAGCCAAACTAGCGGGGCCTCCGCCGAGCAGTACTTC. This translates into CASSQTSGASAEQYF.

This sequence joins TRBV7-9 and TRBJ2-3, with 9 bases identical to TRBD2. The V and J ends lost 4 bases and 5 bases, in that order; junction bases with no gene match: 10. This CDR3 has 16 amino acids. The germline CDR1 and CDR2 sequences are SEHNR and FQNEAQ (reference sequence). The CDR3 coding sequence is TGTGCCAGCAGCTCCTCTTCTAGCGGGGTGTTAGATACGCAGTATTTT. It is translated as CASSSSSSGVLDTQYF.

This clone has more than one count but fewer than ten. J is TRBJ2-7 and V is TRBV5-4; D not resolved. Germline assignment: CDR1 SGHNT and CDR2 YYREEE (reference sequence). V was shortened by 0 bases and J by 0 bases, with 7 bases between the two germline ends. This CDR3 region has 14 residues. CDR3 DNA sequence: TGTGCCAGCAGCTTGGGAACAGCCTCCTACGAGCAGTACTTC. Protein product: CASSLGTASYEQYF.

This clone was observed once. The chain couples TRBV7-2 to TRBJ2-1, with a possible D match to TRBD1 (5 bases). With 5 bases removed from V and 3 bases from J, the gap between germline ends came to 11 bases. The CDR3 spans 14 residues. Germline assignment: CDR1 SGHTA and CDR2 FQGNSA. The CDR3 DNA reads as TGTGCCAGCAGCCGGCAGGGCCTCTACAATGAGCAGTTCTTC. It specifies CASSRQGLYNEQFF.

Here the CDR3 DNA reads TGTGCCAGCAGCGTAGGCGGGGGTGGAACTGAAGCTTTCTTT. Amino acid sequence: CASSVGGGGTEAFF. This chain uses TRBV9 with TRBJ1-1; D might be TRBD1 (5 bases). CDR3 length: 14 amino acids. CDR1 and CDR2 (germline): SGDLS, YYNGEE. V was cut by 0 bases and J by 5 bases, with 11 bases left in between.

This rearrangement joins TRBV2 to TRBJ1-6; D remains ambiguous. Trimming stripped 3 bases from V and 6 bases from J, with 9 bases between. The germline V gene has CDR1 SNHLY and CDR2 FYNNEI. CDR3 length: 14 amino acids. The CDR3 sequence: CASSDQVINSPLHF. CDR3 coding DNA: TGTGCCAGCAGTGACCAGGTTATTAATTCACCCCTCCACTTT.

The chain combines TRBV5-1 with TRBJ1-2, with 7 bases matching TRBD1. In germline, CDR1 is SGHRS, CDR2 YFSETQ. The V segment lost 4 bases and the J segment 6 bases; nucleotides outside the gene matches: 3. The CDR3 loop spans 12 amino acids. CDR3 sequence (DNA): TGCGCCAGCAGCATAGACAGGGATGGCTACACCTTC. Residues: CASSIDRDGYTF. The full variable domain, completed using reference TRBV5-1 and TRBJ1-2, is KAGVTQTPRYLIKTRGQQVTLSCSPISGHRSVSWYQQTPGQGLQFLFEYFSETQRNKGNFPGRFSGRQFSNSRSEMNVSTLELGDSALYLCASSIDRDGYTFGSGTRLTVV.

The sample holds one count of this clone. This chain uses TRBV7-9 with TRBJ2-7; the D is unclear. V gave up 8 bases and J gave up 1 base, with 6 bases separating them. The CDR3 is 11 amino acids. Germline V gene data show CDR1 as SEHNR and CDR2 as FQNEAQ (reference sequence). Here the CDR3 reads CASSGSYEQYF. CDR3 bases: TGTGCCAGCTCCGGTTCCTACGAGCAGTACTTC.

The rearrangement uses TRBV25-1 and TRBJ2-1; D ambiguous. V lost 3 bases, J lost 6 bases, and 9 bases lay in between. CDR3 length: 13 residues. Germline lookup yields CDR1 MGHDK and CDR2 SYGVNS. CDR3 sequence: CASSDPGPNEQFF. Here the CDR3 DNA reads TGTGCCAGCAGTGATCCGGGTCCCAATGAGCAGTTCTTC.

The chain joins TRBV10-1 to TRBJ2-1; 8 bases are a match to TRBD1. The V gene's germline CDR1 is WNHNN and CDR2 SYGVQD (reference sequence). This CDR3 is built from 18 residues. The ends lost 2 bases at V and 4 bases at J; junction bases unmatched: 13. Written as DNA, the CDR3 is TGCGCCAGCAGTGAGCCACGGACAGGGAAAAGGCTATACAATGAGCAGTTCTTC. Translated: CASSEPRTGKRLYNEQFF.

CDR3 residues: CASSPITGGTEAFF. CDR3 DNA: TGTGCCAGCTCACCAATTACAGGGGGCACTGAAGCTTTCTTT. This chain links TRBV18 with TRBJ1-1, with 8 positions matching TRBD1. The germline V gene encodes CDR1 KGHSH and CDR2 LQKENI. The CDR3 is made up of 14 amino acids. J was trimmed by 4 bases and V by 2 bases; bases with no gene match: 3.

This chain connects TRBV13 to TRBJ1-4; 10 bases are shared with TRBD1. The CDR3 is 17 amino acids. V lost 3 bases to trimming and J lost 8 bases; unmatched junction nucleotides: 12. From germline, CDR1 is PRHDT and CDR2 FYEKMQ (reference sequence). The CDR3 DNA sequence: TGTGCCAGCAGCTTTGCCGGGACAGGGGAGGAGAGGGAAAAACTGTTTTTT. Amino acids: CASSFAGTGEEREKLFF.

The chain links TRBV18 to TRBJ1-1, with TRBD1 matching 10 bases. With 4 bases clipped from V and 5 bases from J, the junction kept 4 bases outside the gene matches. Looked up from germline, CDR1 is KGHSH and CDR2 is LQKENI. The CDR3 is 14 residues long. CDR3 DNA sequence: TGTGCCAGCTCACGGGACAGGGGAGGAACTGAAGCTTTCTTT. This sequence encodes CASSRDRGGTEAFF. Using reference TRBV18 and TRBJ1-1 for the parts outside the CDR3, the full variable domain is NAGVMQNPRHLVRRRGQEARLRCSPMKGHSHVYWYRQLPEEGLKFMVYLQKENIIDESGMPKERFSAEFPKEGPSILRIQQVVRGDSAAYFCASSRDRGGTEAFFGQGTRLTVV.

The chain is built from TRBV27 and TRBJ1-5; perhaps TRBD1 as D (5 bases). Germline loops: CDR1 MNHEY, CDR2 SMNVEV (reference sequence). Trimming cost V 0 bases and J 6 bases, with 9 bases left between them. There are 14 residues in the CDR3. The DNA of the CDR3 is TGTGCCAGCAGTTTATCGTTGGGGGGTCAGCCCCAGCATTTT. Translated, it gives CASSLSLGGQPQHF.

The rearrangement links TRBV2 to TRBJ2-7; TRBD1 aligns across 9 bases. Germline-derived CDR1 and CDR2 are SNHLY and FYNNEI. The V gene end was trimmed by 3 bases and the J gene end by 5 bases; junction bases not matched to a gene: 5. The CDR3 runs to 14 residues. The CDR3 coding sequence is TGTGCCAGCAGTGAGGGACAGGGTAGAAACGAGCAGTACTTC. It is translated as CASSEGQGRNEQYF.

The DNA for the CDR3 is TGTGCCAGCAGCTTGGTACCTGACTCCTACGAGCAGTACTTC. Translated, it gives CASSLVPDSYEQYF. This chain connects TRBV7-2 to TRBJ2-7; D is uncertain. CDR1 SGHTA and CDR2 FQGNSA come from the germline V gene. Trimming pared 3 bases from V and 0 bases from J, leaving 9 bases between. The CDR3 is 14 residues long. The variable domain in full, with the rest retrieved from reference TRBV7-2 and TRBJ2-7, is GAGVSQSPSNKVTEKGKDVELRCDPISGHTALYWYRQSLGQGLEFLIYFQGNSAPDKSGLPSDRFSAERTGGSVSTLTIQRTQQEDSAVYLCASSLVPDSYEQYFGPGTRLTVT.

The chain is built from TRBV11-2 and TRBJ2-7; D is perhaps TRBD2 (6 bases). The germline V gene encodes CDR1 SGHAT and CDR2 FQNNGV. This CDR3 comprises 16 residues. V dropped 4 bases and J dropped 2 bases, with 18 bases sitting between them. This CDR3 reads CASSSLMWGVTYEQYF. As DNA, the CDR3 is TGTGCCAGCAGCTCCCTGATGTGGGGGGTAACCTACGAGCAGTACTTC. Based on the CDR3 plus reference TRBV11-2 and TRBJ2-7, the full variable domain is EAGVAQSPRYKIIEKRQSVAFWCNPISGHATLYWYQQILGQGPKLLIQFQNNGVVDDSQLPKDRFSAERLKGVDSTLKIQPAKLEDSAVYLCASSSLMWGVTYEQYFGPGTRLTVT.

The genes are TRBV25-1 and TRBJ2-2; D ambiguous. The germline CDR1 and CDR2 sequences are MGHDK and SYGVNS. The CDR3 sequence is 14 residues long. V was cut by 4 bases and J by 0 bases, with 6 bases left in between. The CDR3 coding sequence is TGTGCCAGCAGTGGTTTTGCGAACACCGGGGAGCTGTTTTTT. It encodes CASSGFANTGELFF.

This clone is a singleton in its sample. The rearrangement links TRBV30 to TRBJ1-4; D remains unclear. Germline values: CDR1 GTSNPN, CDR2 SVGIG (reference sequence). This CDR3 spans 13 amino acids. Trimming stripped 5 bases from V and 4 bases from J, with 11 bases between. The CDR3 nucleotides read TGTGCCTGGCGAGACGGATTTAATGAAAAACTGTTTTTT. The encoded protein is CAWRDGFNEKLFF.